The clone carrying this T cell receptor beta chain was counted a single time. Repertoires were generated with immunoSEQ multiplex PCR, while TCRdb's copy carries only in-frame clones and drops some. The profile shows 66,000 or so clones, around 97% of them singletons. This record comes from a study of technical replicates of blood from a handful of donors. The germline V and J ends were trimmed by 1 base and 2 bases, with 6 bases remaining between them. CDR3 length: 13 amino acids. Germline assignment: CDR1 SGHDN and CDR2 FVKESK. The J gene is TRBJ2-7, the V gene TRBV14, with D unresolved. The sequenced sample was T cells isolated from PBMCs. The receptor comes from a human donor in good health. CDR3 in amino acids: CASSQGEAYEQYF. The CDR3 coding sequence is TGTGCCAGCAGCCAAGGAGAGGCCTACGAGCAGTACTTC.